The rows below give T cell receptor beta chains drawn from one sample of a study of T cells after yellow fever vaccination. MiXCR, applied by TCRdb to the 5' RACE reads, yields one record per CDR3 protein. Of about 220,000 distinct CDR3 sequences listed, approximately 3% are singletons. The starting material was CD4+ T cells sorted from PBMCs, obtained 10 days after the yellow fever booster vaccination. The receptor source for this set is a man between 18 and 35 years old who received the YFV17D yellow fever vaccine. The CDR3 runs from the conserved cysteine through the conserved F or W. The D gene is left open where the match is weak. Some rows mark clone size as missing; the rest say once, few, many or name a class of expanded clone.

D	V	J	size	DNA	CDR3
TRBD1	TRBV5-1	TRBJ2-2	medium-sized	TGCGCCAGCAGCTTCCGGACAGGGGCGACTGGGGAGCTGTTTTTT	CASSFRTGATGELFF
NA	TRBV12-3/TRBV12-4	TRBJ2-7	few	TGTGCCAGCAGTTTCCAGTCCTTGCGCTACGAGCAGTACTTC	CASSFQSLRYEQYF
NA	TRBV7-2	TRBJ1-2	NA	TGTGCCAGCAGCTTAGACGGTCACTATGGCTACACCTTC	CASSLDGHYGYTF
NA	TRBV5-1	TRBJ2-1	many	TGCGCCAGCAGCTCCCAGGGTGGGGAGAATGAGCAGTTCTTC	CASSSQGGENEQFF
NA	TRBV20-1	TRBJ2-1	many	TGCAGTGCTAGAGATCCCCAGAGGAATGAGCAGTTCTTC	CSARDPQRNEQFF
NA	TRBV14	TRBJ1-2	many	TGTGCCAGCAGCCAAGGGTATCGGGGCTACACCTTC	CASSQGYRGYTF
NA	TRBV5-1	TRBJ2-3	many	TGCGCCAGCAGCCGAGGGGACTCCGCGGATACGCAGTATTTT	CASSRGDSADTQYF
TRBD2	TRBV5-1	TRBJ2-3	few	TGCGCCAGCAGCCCGGGGACTAGCGGGCTCTACACAGATACGCAGTATTTT	CASSPGTSGLYTDTQYF
NA	TRBV6-5	TRBJ2-5	few	TGTGCCAGCAGTTACTTAGGGGACGGAGAGACCCAGTACTTC	CASSYLGDGETQYF
TRBD1	TRBV4-3	TRBJ2-5	many	TGCGCCAGCAGCCCCTGGGGACAGAAAGAGACCCAGTACTTC	CASSPWGQKETQYF
TRBD1	TRBV4-1	TRBJ1-5	many	TGCGCCAGCAGCCGCTCGCCGACAGGGGAAAATCAGCCCCAGCATTTT	CASSRSPTGENQPQHF
NA	TRBV7-6	TRBJ1-5	NA	TGTGCCAGCAGCTCTTCTGAGGGCGGTGGCAATCAGCCCCAGCATTTT	CASSSSEGGGNQPQHF
TRBD1	TRBV7-9	TRBJ2-2	many	TGTGCCAGCAGTTCCGGGACAGGGGGGACCGGGGAGCTGTTTTTT	CASSSGTGGTGELFF
NA	TRBV2	TRBJ2-3	many	TGTGCCAGCAGCCGACAGAGGGGCACAGATACGCAGTATTTT	CASSRQRGTDTQYF
NA	TRBV20-1	TRBJ1-2	few	TGCAGTGCTAGACCACCGGGTGGGACCTATGGCTACACCTTC	CSARPPGGTYGYTF
NA	TRBV6-5	TRBJ2-2	few	TGTGCCAGCAGTTACTCGAGTGCGACCCCCGCGCGGCTGTTTTTT	CASSYSSATPARLFF
TRBD2	TRBV6-2/TRBV6-3	TRBJ2-3	many	TGTGCCAGCAGTTACGGGCTAGCGGACACAGATACGCAGTATTTT	CASSYGLADTDTQYF
NA	TRBV20-1	TRBJ2-2	NA	TGCAGTGCTAGAGCGGACACCTCGAACACCGGGGAGCTGTTTTTT	CSARADTSNTGELFF
NA	TRBV7-2	TRBJ1-4	many	TGTGCCAGCAGCTTCCAGTGGGGGGGTGAAAAACTGTTTTTT	CASSFQWGGEKLFF
TRBD1	TRBV27	TRBJ1-5	many	TGTGCCAGCAGTTCAACCACAGGGGGTCATCAGCCCCAGCATTTT	CASSSTTGGHQPQHF
NA	TRBV5-1	TRBJ2-2	few	TGCGCCAGCAGCCCCCGCCTGGGGGGGCAGGACGGGGAGCTGTTTTTT	CASSPRLGGQDGELFF
NA	TRBV2	TRBJ2-3	many	TGTGCCAGTGGGTTGGGGCGCACAGATACGCAGTATTTT	CASGLGRTDTQYF
NA	TRBV7-9	TRBJ2-1	many	TGTGCCAGCAGGGGGGGAACTCGGCGCAATGAGCAGTTCTTC	CASRGGTRRNEQFF
NA	TRBV19	TRBJ2-7	NA	TGTGCCAGTAGTATAGGGAGGGGGGCCACCTACGAGCAGTACTTC	CASSIGRGATYEQYF
TRBD1	TRBV4-2	TRBJ1-5	NA	TGTGCCAGCAGCCAAGTATCTGTTGGGACAGGGGACAATCAGCCCCAGCATTTT	CASSQVSVGTGDNQPQHF
NA	TRBV7-9	TRBJ2-7	many	TGTGCCAGCAGCTTAGCAAGGGGCATAAACTACGAGCAGTACTTC	CASSLARGINYEQYF
NA	TRBV9	TRBJ2-7	many	TGTGCCAGCAGCGCGGGACCCTACGAGCAGTACTTC	CASSAGPYEQYF
NA	TRBV20-1	TRBJ1-1	many	TGCAGTGCTAGATCCGGGATCTACGGGGAAGCTTTCTTT	CSARSGIYGEAFF
TRBD1	TRBV7-9	TRBJ1-4	once	TGTGCCAGCAGCCTCATACAGGGACAGCGGTTTTTT	CASSLIQGQRFF
TRBD2	TRBV5-1	TRBJ2-1	many	TGCGCCAGCAGCCCGGTGGAGGAGCGGGGGAGTCATGAGCAGTTCTTC	CASSPVEERGSHEQFF
NA	TRBV5-1	TRBJ2-5	many	TGCGCCAGCAGCTTGTCTGGGGGCCGAGAGACCCAGTACTTC	CASSLSGGRETQYF
NA	TRBV6-6	TRBJ1-1	many	TGTGCCAGCAGTTACTTCGGGAACATGAACACTGAAGCTTTCTTT	CASSYFGNMNTEAFF
NA	TRBV12-3/TRBV12-4	TRBJ1-2	few	TGTGCCAGCAGTTTACAGGGCCCCGATGGCTACACCTTC	CASSLQGPDGYTF
TRBD2	TRBV12-3/TRBV12-4	TRBJ2-3	NA	TGTGCCAGCAGTATCCTAGCGGGGGCCAGCACAGATACGCAGTATTTT	CASSILAGASTDTQYF
TRBD1	TRBV6-6	TRBJ1-3	NA	TGTGCCAGCAGCCGGACAGGGGGCTTGGGTGGAAACACCATATATTTT	CASSRTGGLGGNTIYF
NA	TRBV4-3	TRBJ1-1	NA	TGCGCCAGCAGCCAGGGGGTGGGGGCGAAGGGCACTGAAGCTTTCTTT	CASSQGVGAKGTEAFF
NA	TRBV7-9	TRBJ2-3	many	TGTGCCAGCAGCTTAGGGCAAGGAGGGGAAAGGCAGTATTTT	CASSLGQGGERQYF
TRBD2	TRBV10-3	TRBJ2-3	many	TGTGCCATCAGTTCGGGACTAGCAGTAACAGATACGCAGTATTTT	CAISSGLAVTDTQYF
NA	TRBV29-1	TRBJ1-1	NA	TGCAGCGTTCGAAGCCAGGAGGCGGGGAGGGCTTTCTTT	CSVRSQEAGRAFF
TRBD1	TRBV5-1	TRBJ1-4	NA	TGCGCCAGCAGGCCTCCGGGACAGGGTAATGAAAAACTGTTTTTT	CASRPPGQGNEKLFF
NA	TRBV2	TRBJ2-1	NA	TGTGCCAGCAGTGATCTTGGGGGGTCCCGCTACAATGAGCAGTTCTTC	CASSDLGGSRYNEQFF
TRBD1	TRBV5-1	TRBJ2-1	many	TGCGCCAGCAGCTTTTTTGGGACAGGGGGCGGTGAGCAGTTCTTC	CASSFFGTGGGEQFF
TRBD1	TRBV20-1	TRBJ1-6	NA	TGCAGTGCTATTTTCTCGACAGGGATTAATTCACCCCTCCACTTT	CSAIFSTGINSPLHF
NA	TRBV5-1	TRBJ1-2	NA	TGCGCCAGCAGGCCTTCCGGAGCCAACTATGGCTACACCTTC	CASRPSGANYGYTF
NA	TRBV7-2	TRBJ2-5	many	TGTGCCAGCAGCTTTCAGGCGGTGACGATGTTAGAGACCCAGTACTTC	CASSFQAVTMLETQYF
TRBD1	TRBV3-1	TRBJ2-3	many	TGTGCCAGCAGCCAGAGAGGGGGCGCAGGCACAGATACGCAGTATTTT	CASSQRGGAGTDTQYF
TRBD1	TRBV7-9	TRBJ2-3	NA	TGTGCCAGCAGCTTCGGGACAGGGGGCTCTGATACGCAGTATTTT	CASSFGTGGSDTQYF
NA	TRBV7-2	TRBJ2-3	NA	TGTGCCAGCAGCTTAGTCCCGCTAGCAGCGCAGTATTTT	CASSLVPLAAQYF
NA	TRBV9	TRBJ2-5	few	TGTGCCAGCAGCGTAGATTATGGGGGTCAAGAGACCCAGTACTTC	CASSVDYGGQETQYF
TRBD1	TRBV7-9	TRBJ1-6	many	TGTGCCAGCAGCCCGCGGACAGGGGGGAGATCACCCCTCCACTTT	CASSPRTGGRSPLHF
NA	TRBV2	TRBJ2-4	many	TGTGCCAGCACTGAGGAGGCAGGGGCGAACATTCAGTACTTC	CASTEEAGANIQYF
NA	TRBV5-1	TRBJ2-5	many	TGCGCCAGCAGCTTGGAACGGGCAGGGGAGACCCAGTACTTC	CASSLERAGETQYF
TRBD1	TRBV20-1	TRBJ1-5	many	TGCAGAGCCAGTTCGGGACAGGGTTACAATCAGCCCCAGCATTTT	CRASSGQGYNQPQHF